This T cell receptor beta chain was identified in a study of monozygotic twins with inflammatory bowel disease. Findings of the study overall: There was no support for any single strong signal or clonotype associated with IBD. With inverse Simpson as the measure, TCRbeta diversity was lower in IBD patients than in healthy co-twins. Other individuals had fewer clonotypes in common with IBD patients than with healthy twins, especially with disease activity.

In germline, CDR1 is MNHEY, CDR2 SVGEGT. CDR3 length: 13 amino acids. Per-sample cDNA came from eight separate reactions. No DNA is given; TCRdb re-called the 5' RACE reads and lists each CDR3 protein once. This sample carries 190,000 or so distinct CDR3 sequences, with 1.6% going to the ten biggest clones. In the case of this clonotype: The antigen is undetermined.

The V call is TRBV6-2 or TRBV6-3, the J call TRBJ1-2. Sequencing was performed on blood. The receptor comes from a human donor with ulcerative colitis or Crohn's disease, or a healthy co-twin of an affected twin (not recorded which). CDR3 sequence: CASSRREIDGYTF.